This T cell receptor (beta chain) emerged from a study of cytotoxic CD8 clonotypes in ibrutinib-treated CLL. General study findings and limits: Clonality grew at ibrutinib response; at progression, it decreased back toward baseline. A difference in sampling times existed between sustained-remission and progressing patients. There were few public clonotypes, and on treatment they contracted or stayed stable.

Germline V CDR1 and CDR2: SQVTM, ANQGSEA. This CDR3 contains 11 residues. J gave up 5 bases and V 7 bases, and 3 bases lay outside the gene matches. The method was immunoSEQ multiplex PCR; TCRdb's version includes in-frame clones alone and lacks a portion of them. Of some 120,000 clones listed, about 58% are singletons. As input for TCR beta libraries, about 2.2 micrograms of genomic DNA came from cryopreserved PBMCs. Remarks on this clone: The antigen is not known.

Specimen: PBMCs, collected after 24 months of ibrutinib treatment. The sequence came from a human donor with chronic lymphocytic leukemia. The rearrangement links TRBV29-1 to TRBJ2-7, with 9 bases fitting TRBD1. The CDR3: CSAGTGNEQYF. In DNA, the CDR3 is TGCAGCGCGGGGACAGGGAACGAGCAGTACTTC.